This entry describes one TCR beta chain. From the RT-PCR reads, TCRdb called clonotypes with MiXCR, one entry per CDR3 protein. The data hold approximately 160,000 distinct CDR3 sequences, with approximately 25% observed a single time. The data stem from a study of patients and donors after allogeneic stem cell transplantation. This CDR3 has 14 amino acids. Trimming at V came to 2 bases and at J to 8 bases, leaving 6 bases not matched to a gene. Germline lookup yields CDR1 DFQATT and CDR2 SNEGSKA (reference sequence). Sequencing was done on a sample of blood, either unsorted or a sorted T cell fraction (not recorded which). This chain links TRBV20-1 with TRBJ2-1; 10 nucleotides line up with TRBD1. The source of this sequence is a human donor who was either an allogeneic HSCT recipient or a stem cell or donor lymphocyte infusion donor (not recorded which). It is not recorded whose cells these are; they may come from a transplant donor. CDR3: CSARWDRGQYEQFF. The CDR3 DNA reads as TGCAGTGCTAGATGGGACAGGGGCCAATATGAGCAGTTCTTC.